This TCR beta chain was profiled in a study of T-cell memory formation after mild COVID-19. Study context: In these data, TCR clusters were largely donor specific. Whole-study findings and limits: Some responding clones appeared in pre-infection memory, suggesting cross-reactive memory joined. The second-wave clones peaking on day 37 were not confirmed as SARS-CoV-2-specific. CD8+ contracting clones occupied EMRA, while CD4+ ones occupied mainly CM and EM.

The germline CDR1 and CDR2 sequences are DFQATT and SNEGSKA (reference sequence). Trimming pared 6 bases from V and 5 bases from J, leaving 14 bases between. The CDR3 has 12 amino acids. A few counts support this clonotype. Its antigen is unknown. MiXCR, run by TCRdb on the 5' RACE reads, gives a single entry per CDR3 protein. The profile shows 95,000 to 120,000 distinct CDR3 sequences, over 20% of them singletons. The TCR sequence derives from a man younger than 35 who had mild COVID-19 (a few samples of this study predate the infection). Cell type and time point are not known. This sequence joins TRBV20-1 and TRBJ2-7; perhaps D is TRBD1 or TRBD2 (5 bases each). The sample consisted of PBMCs or a T cell subset sorted from them (not recorded which). The CDR3 coding sequence is TGCAGTGCAGAAGGGGCGGGTCACGAGCAGTACGTC. As protein: CSAEGAGHEQYV.